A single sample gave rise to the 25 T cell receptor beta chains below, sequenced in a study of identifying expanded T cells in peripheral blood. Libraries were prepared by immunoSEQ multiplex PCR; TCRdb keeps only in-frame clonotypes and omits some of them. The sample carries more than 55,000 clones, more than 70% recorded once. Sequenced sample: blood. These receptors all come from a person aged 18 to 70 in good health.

CDR3 amino acids: CASSESGTAQETQYF. The CDR3, as DNA: TGTGCCAGCAGCGAGAGTGGGACAGCTCAAGAGACCCAGTACTTC. V gene TRBV9 combines with J gene TRBJ2-5; 7 bases agree with TRBD1. Germline loops: CDR1 SGDLS, CDR2 YYNGEE. CDR3 length: 15 amino acids. J was trimmed by 2 bases and V by 3 bases; bases with no gene match: 7.

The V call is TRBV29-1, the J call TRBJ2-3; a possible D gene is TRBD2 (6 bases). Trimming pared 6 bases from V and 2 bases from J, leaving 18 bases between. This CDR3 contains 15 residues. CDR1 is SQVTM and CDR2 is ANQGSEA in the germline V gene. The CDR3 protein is CSVLRTAGVTDTQYF. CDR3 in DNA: TGCAGCGTGCTACGTACAGCGGGTGTCACAGATACGCAGTATTTT.

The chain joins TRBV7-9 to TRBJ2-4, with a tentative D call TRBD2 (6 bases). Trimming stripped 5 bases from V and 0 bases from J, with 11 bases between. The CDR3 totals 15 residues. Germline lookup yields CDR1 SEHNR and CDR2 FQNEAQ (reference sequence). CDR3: CASSPGGLAKNIQYF. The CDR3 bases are TGTGCCAGCAGCCCCGGGGGACTAGCCAAAAACATTCAGTACTTC.

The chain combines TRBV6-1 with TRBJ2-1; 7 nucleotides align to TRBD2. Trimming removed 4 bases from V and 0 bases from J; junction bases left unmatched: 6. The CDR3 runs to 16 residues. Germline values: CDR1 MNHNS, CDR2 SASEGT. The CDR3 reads CASSVLASSSYNEQFF. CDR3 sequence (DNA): TGTGCCAGCAGTGTACTAGCGTCGAGCTCCTACAATGAGCAGTTCTTC.

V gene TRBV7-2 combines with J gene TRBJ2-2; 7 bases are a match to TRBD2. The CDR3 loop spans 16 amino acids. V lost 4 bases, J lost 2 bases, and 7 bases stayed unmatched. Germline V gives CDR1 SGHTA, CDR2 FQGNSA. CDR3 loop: CASSSDPSGNTGELFF. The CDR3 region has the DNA TGTGCCAGCAGCTCGGACCCTAGCGGAAACACCGGGGAGCTGTTTTTT.

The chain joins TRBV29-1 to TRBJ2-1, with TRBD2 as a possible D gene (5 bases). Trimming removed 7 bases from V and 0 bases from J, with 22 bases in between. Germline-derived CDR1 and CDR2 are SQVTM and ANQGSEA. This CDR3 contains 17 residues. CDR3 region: CSGELGPQERSYNEQFF. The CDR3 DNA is TGCAGCGGGGAACTAGGACCCCAAGAACGCTCCTACAATGAGCAGTTCTTC.

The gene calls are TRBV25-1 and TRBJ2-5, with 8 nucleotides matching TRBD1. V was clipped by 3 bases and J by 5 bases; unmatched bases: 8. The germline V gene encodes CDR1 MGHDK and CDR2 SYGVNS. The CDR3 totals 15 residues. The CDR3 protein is CASSENRGSWETQYF. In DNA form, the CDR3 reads TGTGCCAGCAGTGAGAACAGGGGGAGCTGGGAGACCCAGTACTTC.

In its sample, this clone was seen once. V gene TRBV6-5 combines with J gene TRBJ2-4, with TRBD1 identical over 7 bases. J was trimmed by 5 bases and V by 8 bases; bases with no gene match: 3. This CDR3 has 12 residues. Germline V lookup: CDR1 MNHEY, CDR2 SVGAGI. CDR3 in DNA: TGTGCCAGCTCGGACAGGCAAAACATTCAGTACTTC. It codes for CASSDRQNIQYF.

CDR3 sequence (DNA): TGTGCCAGCAGTGGCCTAGCGGGAGAGCGAGATACGCAGTATTTT. Translation gives CASSGLAGERDTQYF. The chain combines TRBV6-4 with TRBJ2-3, with 10 bases fitting TRBD2. Germline CDR1 reads MRHNA; CDR2 reads SNTAGT. CDR3 length: 15 residues. The V segment lost 4 bases and the J segment 5 bases; nucleotides outside the gene matches: 6.

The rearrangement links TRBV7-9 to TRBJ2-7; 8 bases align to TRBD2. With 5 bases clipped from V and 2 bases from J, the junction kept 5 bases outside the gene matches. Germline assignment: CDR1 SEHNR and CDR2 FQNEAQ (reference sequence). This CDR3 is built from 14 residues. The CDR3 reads CASSTGGAPYEQYF. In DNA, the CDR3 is TGTGCCAGCAGCACCGGGGGGGCCCCCTACGAGCAGTACTTC.

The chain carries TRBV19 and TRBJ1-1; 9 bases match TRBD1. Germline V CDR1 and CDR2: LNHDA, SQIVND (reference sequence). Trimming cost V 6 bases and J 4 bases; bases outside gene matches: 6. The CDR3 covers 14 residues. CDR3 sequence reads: CASRGQGLGTEAFF. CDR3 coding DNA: TGTGCCAGTAGGGGACAGGGTTTAGGCACTGAAGCTTTCTTT.

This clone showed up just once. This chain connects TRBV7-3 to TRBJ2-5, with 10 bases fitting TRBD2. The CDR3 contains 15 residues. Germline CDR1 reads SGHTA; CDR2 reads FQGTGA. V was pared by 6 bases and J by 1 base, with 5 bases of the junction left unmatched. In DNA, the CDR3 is TGTGCCAGCAGTACCCTAGCGGGAGCCCAAGAGACCCAGTACTTC. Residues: CASSTLAGAQETQYF.

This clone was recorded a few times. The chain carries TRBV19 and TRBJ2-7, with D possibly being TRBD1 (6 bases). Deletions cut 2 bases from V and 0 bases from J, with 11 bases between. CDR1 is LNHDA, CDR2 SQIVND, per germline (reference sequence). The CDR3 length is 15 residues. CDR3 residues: CASSIYPGASYEQYF. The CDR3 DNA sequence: TGTGCCAGTAGTATATACCCAGGGGCCTCCTACGAGCAGTACTTC.

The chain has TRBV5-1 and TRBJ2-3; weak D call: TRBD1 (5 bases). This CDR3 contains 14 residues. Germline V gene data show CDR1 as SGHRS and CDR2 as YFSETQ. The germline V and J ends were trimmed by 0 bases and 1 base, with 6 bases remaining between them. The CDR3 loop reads CASSLEQGTDTQYF. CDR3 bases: TGCGCCAGCAGCTTGGAACAGGGCACAGATACGCAGTATTTT.

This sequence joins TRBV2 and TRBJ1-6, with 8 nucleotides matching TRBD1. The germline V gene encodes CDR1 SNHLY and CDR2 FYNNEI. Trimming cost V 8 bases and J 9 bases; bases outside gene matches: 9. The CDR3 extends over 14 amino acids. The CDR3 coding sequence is TGTGCCAGCGGGGAGGACAGGGATGCTTCACCCCTCCACTTT. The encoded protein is CASGEDRDASPLHF.

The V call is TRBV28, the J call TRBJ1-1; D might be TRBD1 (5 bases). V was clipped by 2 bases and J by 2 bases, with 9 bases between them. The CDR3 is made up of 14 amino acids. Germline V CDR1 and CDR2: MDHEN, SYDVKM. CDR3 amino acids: CASSLAGANTEAFF. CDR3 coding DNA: TGTGCCAGCAGTTTAGCCGGGGCCAACACTGAAGCTTTCTTT.

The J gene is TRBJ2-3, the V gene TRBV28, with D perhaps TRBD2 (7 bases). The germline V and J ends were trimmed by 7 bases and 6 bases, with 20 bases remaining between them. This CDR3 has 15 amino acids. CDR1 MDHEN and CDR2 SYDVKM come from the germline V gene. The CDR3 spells CASTPQGWGGDTQYF. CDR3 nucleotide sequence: TGTGCCAGCACCCCCCAGGGGTGGGGAGGGGATACGCAGTATTTT. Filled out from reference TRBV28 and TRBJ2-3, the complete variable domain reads DVKVTQSSRYLVKRTGEKVFLECVQDMDHENMFWYRQDPGLGLRLIYFSYDVKMKEKGDIPEGYSVSREKKERFSLILESASTNQTSMYLCASTPQGWGGDTQYFGPGTRLTVL.

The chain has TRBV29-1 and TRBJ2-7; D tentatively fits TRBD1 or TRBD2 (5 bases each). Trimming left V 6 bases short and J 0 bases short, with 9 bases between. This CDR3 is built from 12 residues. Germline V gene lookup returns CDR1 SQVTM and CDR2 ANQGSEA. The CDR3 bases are TGCAGCGTACTGGGGGACTCCTACGAGCAGTACTTC. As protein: CSVLGDSYEQYF.

CDR3 amino acids: CASSFLENYGYTF. The CDR3 bases are TGTGCCAGCAGCTTTTTAGAGAACTATGGCTACACCTTC. V and J are TRBV5-5 and TRBJ1-2; D is undetermined. The CDR3 runs 13 residues. The germline V gene encodes CDR1 SGHKS and CDR2 YYEKEE (reference sequence). V dropped 2 bases and J dropped 2 bases, with 7 bases sitting between them.

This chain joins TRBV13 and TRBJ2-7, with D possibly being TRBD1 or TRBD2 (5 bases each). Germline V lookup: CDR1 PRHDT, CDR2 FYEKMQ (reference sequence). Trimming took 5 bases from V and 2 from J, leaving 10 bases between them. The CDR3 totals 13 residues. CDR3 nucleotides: TGTGCCAGCAGCCTGGGACGGGCCTACGAGCAGTACTTC. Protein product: CASSLGRAYEQYF.

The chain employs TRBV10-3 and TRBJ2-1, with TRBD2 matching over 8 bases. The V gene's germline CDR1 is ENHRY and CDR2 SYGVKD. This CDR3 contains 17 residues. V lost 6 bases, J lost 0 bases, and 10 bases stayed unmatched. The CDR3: CAIRGVAGPSSYNEQFF. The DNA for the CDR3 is TGTGCCATCAGGGGGGTAGCGGGGCCGAGCTCCTACAATGAGCAGTTCTTC.

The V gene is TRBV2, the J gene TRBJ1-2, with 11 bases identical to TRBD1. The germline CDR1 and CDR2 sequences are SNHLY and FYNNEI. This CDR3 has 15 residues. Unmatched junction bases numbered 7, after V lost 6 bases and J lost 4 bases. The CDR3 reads CASSGGQGVIYGYTF. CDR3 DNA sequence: TGTGCCAGCAGCGGGGGACAGGGGGTAATCTATGGCTACACCTTC. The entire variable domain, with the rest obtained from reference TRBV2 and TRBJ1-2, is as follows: EPEVTQTPSHQVTQMGQEVILRCVPISNHLYFYWYRQILGQKVEFLVSFYNNEISEKSEIFDDQFSVERPDGSNFTLKIRSTKLEDSAMYFCASSGGQGVIYGYTFGSGTRLTVV.

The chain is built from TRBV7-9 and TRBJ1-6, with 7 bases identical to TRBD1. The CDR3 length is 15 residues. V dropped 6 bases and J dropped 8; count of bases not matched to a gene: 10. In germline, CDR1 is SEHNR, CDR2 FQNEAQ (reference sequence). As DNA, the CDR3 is TGTGCCAGCAGACCGAGTGGGACAGCTGATTCACCCCTCCACTTT. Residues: CASRPSGTADSPLHF.

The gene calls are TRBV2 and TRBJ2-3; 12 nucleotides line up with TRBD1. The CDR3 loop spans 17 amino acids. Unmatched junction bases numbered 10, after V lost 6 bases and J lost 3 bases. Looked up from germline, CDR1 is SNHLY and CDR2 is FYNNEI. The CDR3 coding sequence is TGTGCCAGCAGGGTCACCGGGACAGGGGGCAGGACAGATACGCAGTATTTT. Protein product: CASRVTGTGGRTDTQYF.

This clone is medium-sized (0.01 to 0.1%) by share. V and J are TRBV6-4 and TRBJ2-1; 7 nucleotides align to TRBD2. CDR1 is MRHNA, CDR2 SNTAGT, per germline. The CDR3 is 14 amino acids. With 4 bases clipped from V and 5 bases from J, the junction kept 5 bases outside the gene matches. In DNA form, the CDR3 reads TGTGCCAGCAGTGGGGGGGGAGATCACAATGAGCAGTTCTTC. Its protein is CASSGGGDHNEQFF.